The T cell receptor beta chain described here comes from a study of blood T cell repertoires in COVID-19. Study in general: From the United States, Italy and Spain came samples of acute and convalescent COVID-19. T cells, B-cell-depleted T cells, or PBMCs supplied cDNA or gDNA.

In the study's own analysis: Amplified reference gene primers provided the basis for estimating nucleated cell counts. Produced via immunoSEQ multiplex PCR; TCRdb's table is partial and in-frame only. V, J and clone size were drawn from that table, and D and trimming were deduced from the DNA. The data show about 70,000 clones, 60% to 85% seen once. The CDR3 sequence is 16 residues long. Trimming removed 0 bases from V and 8 bases from J, with 19 bases in between. Germline lookup yields CDR1 KGHSH and CDR2 LQKENI. This clone was seen just once. Sequencing was done on a sample of peripheral blood. This receptor was identified in a human donor in a cohort sampled during active COVID-19. This sequence joins TRBV18 and TRBJ1-2; D might be TRBD1 (6 bases). The CDR3 DNA sequence: TGTGCCAGCTCACCACCGGTATCAGGGGCTATCTACGGCTACACCTTC. Protein: CASSPPVSGAIYGYTF.